A single sample gave rise to the 15 T cell receptor beta chains below, sequenced in a study of beta chain features in type 1 diabetes. Expressed TCRB transcripts were sequenced because the isolated RNA had all been reverse transcribed beforehand. Libraries were prepared by immunoSEQ multiplex PCR; TCRdb keeps only in-frame clonotypes and omits some of them. The data contain 680,000 or so clones, roughly 13% of them singletons. Study conclusions and caveats: When Type 1 diabetes patients were examined, their TCRB CDR3s proved moderately but significantly shorter in all four CD4+ subsets.

These TCRs are of unknown antigen specificity. The material sequenced was naive CD4+ T cells from blood. The source is a young man with type 1 diabetes.

V and J are TRBV30 and TRBJ1-3; D unclear. This CDR3 has 13 amino acids. Germline assignment: CDR1 GTSNPN and CDR2 SVGIG (reference sequence). The germline V and J ends were trimmed by 6 bases and 0 bases, with 9 bases remaining between them. CDR3 sequence reads: CACAAHSGNTIYF. CDR3 bases: TGTGCCTGTGCGGCACACTCTGGAAACACCATATATTTT.

A few counts support this clone. The chain combines TRBV2 with TRBJ1-1; D call uncertain. Germline V gene data show CDR1 as SNHLY and CDR2 as FYNNEI. V lost 6 bases and J 3 bases, leaving 17 bases between the germline ends. This CDR3 spans 15 amino acids. The CDR3 region is CASRGMAGYDTEAFF. In nucleotides, the CDR3 is TGTGCCAGCAGGGGGATGGCGGGTTACGACACTGAAGCTTTCTTT.

The chain recombines TRBV10-1 with TRBJ1-5; 7 nucleotides line up with TRBD1. Germline lookup yields CDR1 WNHNN and CDR2 SYGVQD (reference sequence). J was trimmed by 5 bases and V by 6 bases; bases with no gene match: 10. The CDR3 has 15 amino acids. CDR3: CASSGDRTVDQPQHF. The CDR3, as DNA: TGCGCCAGCAGCGGGGACAGAACGGTGGATCAGCCCCAGCATTTT.

Only a few counts were recorded for this clone. The same CDR3 also results from other DNA sequences found in this sample. This chain links TRBV6-5 with TRBJ2-7; unclear D gene. V was clipped by 0 bases and J by 0 bases, with 9 bases between them. Per germline, CDR1 MNHEY and CDR2 SVGAGI. The CDR3 consists of 15 residues. The CDR3 here is CASSYSTGSSYEQYF. For the CDR3, the DNA is TGTGCCAGCAGTTACTCAACCGGAAGCTCCTACGAGCAGTACTTC.

The J gene is TRBJ1-1, the V gene TRBV30, with 11 nucleotides matching TRBD1. This CDR3 is 14 amino acids long. Germline V gene sequence: CDR1 GTSNPN, CDR2 SVGIG (reference sequence). After removal of 0 bases from V and 10 bases from J, the junction contained 7 bases not matched to a gene. The CDR3 bases are TGTGCCTGGAGTGTCGGGACAGGGGGGAAAGGAGCTTTCTTT. It yields the protein CAWSVGTGGKGAFF.

In this sample, this clone turned up a few times. The chain carries TRBV29-1 and TRBJ1-5; D gene ambiguous. The CDR3 consists of 13 residues. The germline gives CDR1 SQVTM, CDR2 ANQGSEA. V dropped 3 bases and J dropped 2 bases, with 8 bases sitting between them. The CDR3 is CSVDRYGNQPQHF. In DNA form, the CDR3 reads TGCAGCGTTGATAGGTATGGCAATCAGCCCCAGCATTTT.

The CDR3 spells CASSLKAGNTGELFF. Written as DNA, the CDR3 is TGTGCCAGCAGCTTAAAGGCGGGGAACACCGGGGAGCTGTTTTTT. The chain has TRBV7-2 and TRBJ2-2; maybe TRBD2 (5 bases). The CDR3 length is 15 residues. Trimming left V 2 bases short and J 1 base short, with 8 bases between. Germline CDR1 SGHTA, CDR2 FQGNSA.

This chain connects TRBV7-6 to TRBJ2-3; unclear D gene. V lost 5 bases, J lost 1 base, and 7 bases lay in between. Germline loops: CDR1 SGHVS, CDR2 FNYEAQ. This CDR3 has 13 amino acids. In DNA form, the CDR3 reads TGTGCCAGCAGCGAAACACGCACAGATACGCAGTATTTT. Translation: CASSETRTDTQYF.

The chain has TRBV30 and TRBJ2-5; 9 bases line up with TRBD1. The J call is in doubt because the DNA end fits TRBJ2-7 better. CDR3 length: 14 amino acids. Looked up from germline, CDR1 is GTSNPN and CDR2 is SVGIG (reference sequence). The CDR3 sequence is CAWSGLGQGNEQYF. In nucleotides, the CDR3 is TGTGCCTGGAGTGGGCTGGGACAGGGAAACGAGCAGTACTTC.

The V and J genes are TRBV7-9 and TRBJ2-1, with D perhaps TRBD2 (5 bases). Germline CDR1 is SEHNR and CDR2 is FQNEAQ (reference sequence). This CDR3 region has 15 residues. Trimming pared 5 bases from V and 0 bases from J, leaving 11 bases between. This CDR3 reads CASSPQGSSYNEQFF. CDR3 sequence (DNA): TGTGCCAGCAGCCCCCAAGGGAGCTCCTACAATGAGCAGTTCTTC.

J is TRBJ1-2 and V is TRBV9; a weak D match, TRBD1 (6 bases). This CDR3 region has 14 residues. Germline CDR1 reads SGDLS; CDR2 reads YYNGEE. The V and J ends lost 6 bases and 6 bases respectively, with 18 bases between them. This CDR3 reads CASNPKNRGDGYTF. The DNA of the CDR3 is TGTGCCAGCAACCCCAAGAATAGGGGGGATGGCTACACCTTC.

This clone was found a few times. The chain is built from TRBV2 and TRBJ1-2; 7 nucleotides line up with TRBD1. Germline V gene lookup returns CDR1 SNHLY and CDR2 FYNNEI. V lost 3 bases, J lost 4 bases, and 8 bases stayed unmatched. The CDR3 sequence is 15 residues long. CDR3 residues: CASSDHGQAAYGYTF. CDR3 sequence (DNA): TGTGCCAGCAGTGATCACGGACAGGCCGCCTATGGCTACACCTTC.

The chain carries TRBV6-5 and TRBJ2-7; 10 bases are a match to TRBD1. This CDR3 has 15 amino acids. V was clipped by 6 bases and J by 0 bases; unmatched bases: 5. Germline V gene sequence: CDR1 MNHEY, CDR2 SVGAGI. The CDR3 DNA is TGTGCCAGCAGAAAGGGACAGGGGTCCTCCTACGAGCAGTACTTC. Protein: CASRKGQGSSYEQYF.

This clone was found a few times. This chain links TRBV9 with TRBJ1-1; weak D call: TRBD1 (5 bases). V was cut by 7 bases and J by 0 bases, with 10 bases left in between. Germline CDR1 reads SGDLS; CDR2 reads YYNGEE. This CDR3 region has 13 residues. The CDR3 reads CASRSRVNTEAFF. The DNA for the CDR3 is TGTGCCAGCCGTAGCAGGGTGAACACTGAAGCTTTCTTT.

This clone was detected a few times. This chain uses TRBV7-9 with TRBJ1-5; TRBD1 matches at 9 bases. This CDR3 comprises 17 residues. V trimming: 1 base; J trimming: 2 bases; junction bases outside the gene matches: 6. Germline CDR1 and CDR2: SEHNR and FQNEAQ (reference sequence). CDR3 nucleotide sequence: TGTGCCAGCAGCTTAGGTACAGGGGGCGTCGGCAATCAGCCCCAGCATTTT. Protein sequence: CASSLGTGGVGNQPQHF.